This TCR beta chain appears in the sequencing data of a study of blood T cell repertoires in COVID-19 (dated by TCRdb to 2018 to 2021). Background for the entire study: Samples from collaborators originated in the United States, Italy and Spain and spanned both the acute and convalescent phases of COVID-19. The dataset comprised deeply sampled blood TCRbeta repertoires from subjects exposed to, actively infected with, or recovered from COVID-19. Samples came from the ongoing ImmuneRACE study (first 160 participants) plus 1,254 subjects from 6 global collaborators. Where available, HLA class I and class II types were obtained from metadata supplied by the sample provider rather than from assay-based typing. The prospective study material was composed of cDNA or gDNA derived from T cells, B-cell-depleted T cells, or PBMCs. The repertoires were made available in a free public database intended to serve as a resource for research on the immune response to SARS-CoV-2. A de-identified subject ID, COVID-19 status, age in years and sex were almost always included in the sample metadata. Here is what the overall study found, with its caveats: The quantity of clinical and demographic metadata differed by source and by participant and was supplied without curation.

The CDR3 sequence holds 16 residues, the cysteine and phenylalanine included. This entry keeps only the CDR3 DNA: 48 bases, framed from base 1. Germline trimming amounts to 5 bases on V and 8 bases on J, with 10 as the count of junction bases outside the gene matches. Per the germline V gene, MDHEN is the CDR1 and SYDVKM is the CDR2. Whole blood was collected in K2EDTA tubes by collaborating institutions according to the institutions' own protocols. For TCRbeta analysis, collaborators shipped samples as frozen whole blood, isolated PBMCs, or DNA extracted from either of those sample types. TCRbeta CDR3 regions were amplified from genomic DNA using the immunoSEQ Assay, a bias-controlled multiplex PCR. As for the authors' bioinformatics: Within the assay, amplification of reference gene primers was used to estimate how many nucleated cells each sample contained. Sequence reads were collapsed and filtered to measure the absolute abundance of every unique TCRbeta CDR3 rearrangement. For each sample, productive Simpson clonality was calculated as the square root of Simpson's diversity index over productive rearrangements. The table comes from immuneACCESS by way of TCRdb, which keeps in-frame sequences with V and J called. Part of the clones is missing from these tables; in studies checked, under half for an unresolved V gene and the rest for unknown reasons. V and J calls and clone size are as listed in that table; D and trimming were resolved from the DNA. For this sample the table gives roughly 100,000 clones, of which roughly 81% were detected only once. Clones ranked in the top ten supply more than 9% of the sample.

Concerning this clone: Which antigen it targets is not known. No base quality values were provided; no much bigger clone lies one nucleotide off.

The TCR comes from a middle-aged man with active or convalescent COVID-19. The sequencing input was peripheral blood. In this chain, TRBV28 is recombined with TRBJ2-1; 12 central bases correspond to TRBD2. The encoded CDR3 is CASSPGASGGAHEQFF. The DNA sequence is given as TGTGCCAGCAGTCCAGGCGCTAGCGGGGGGGCCCATGAGCAGTTCTTC. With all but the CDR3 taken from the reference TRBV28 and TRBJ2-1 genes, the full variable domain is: DVKVTQSSRYLVKRTGEKVFLECVQDMDHENMFWYRQDPGLGLRLIYFSYDVKMKEKGDIPEGYSVSREKKERFSLILESASTNQTSMYLCASSPGASGGAHEQFFGPGTRLTVL.